A selection of T cell receptor beta chains follows, all from one sample in a study of patients and donors after allogeneic stem cell transplantation. TCRdb independently ran MiXCR on the RT-PCR reads; one entry per CDR3 protein. The repertoire includes 90,000 to 130,000 distinct CDR3 sequences, 35% of them detected once, and roughly 27% sits in the top ten. The sample was blood, either unsorted or a sorted T cell fraction (not recorded which). These receptors all stem from a human donor who was either an allogeneic HSCT recipient or a stem cell or donor lymphocyte infusion donor (not recorded which). It is not recorded whose cells these are; they may come from a transplant donor. Each CDR3 is given with its conserved first and last residue. Only part of the rows carry a size: once, few, many, or a class if the clone is expanded.

>16|TRBV28|.
CASSHDTQGRRDTQYF
>13|TRBV24-1|.
CATSDLTAGGYTF
>13|TRBV10-3|.
CAIRRELTDTQYF
>12|TRBV29-1|few
CSVCASTDTQYF
>14|TRBV27|.
CASSLSWSSYGYTF
>11|TRBV19|.
CASSTGDTQYF
>12|TRBV7-4|few
CASSSTDPPLHF
>18|TRBV7-2|.
CASSLERRPAGGYNEQFF
>14|TRBV9|.
CASSVRSAGYEQYF
>12|TRBV29-1|few
CSVVRDLETQYF
>16|TRBV28|.
CASSWTGKSSYNEQFF
>15|TRBV4-3|.
CASSHGVANTGELFF
>14|TRBV11-3|few
CASSSDRGNQPQHF
>15|TRBV7-2|.
CASSSSKERVNEQFF
>12|TRBV7-2|medium-sized
CASSHHTDTQYF
>15|TRBV6-2/TRBV6-3|few
CASRNSQGINSPLHF
>15|TRBV10-2|.
CASRHPGLGSGELFF
>13|TRBV20-1|.
CSAGGLADNEQFF
>15|TRBV6-2/TRBV6-3|.
CASSYGSGVGNEQFF
>13|TRBV28|.
CASSLVGYNEQFF
>14|TRBV15|.
CATSRDTSNYGYTF
>13|TRBV4-1|few
CASRRQGNSPLHF
>15|TRBV12-3/TRBV12-4|.
CASSFRDYSYNEQFF
>15|TRBV28|few
CASSSPSRANYGYTF
>13|TRBV10-3|many
CAIRQQDYDGYTF
>15|TRBV14|.
CASSQSSGHYNEQFF
>13|TRBV28|.
CAGWGGLNYGYTF
>11|TRBV3-1|few
CASSQEETQYF
>15|TRBV6-1|.
CASLSGFSSYNEQFF
>14|TRBV20-1|few
CSAAPQGASTEAFF
>15|TRBV12-3/TRBV12-4|few
CASSLRSWDDYGYTF
>13|TRBV18|.
CASSAKQGEGYTF
>11|TRBV7-9|.
CASSLVLRIYF
>13|TRBV7-3|.
CASSLRPGKEQFF
>14|TRBV20-1|.
CSASRESMSYEQYF
>13|TRBV7-2|.
CASSADGGTEAFF
>16|TRBV7-2|many
CASSLQASSSGNTIYF
>15|TRBV20-1|.
CSASSRSGSNQPQHF
>13|TRBV12-3/TRBV12-4|.
CASSQISNQPQHF
>15|TRBV7-8|.
CASSWAAGGLPEQFF
>13|TRBV19|.
CATSPGRNTEAFF
>15|TRBV24-1|.
CATSDSGTSNNEQFF
>17|TRBV20-1|few
CSARKSSEMPRSHEQYF
>15|TRBV5-6|few
CASSLAGVSTGELFF
>12|TRBV21-1|.
CASRDRVYEQYF
>14|TRBV7-2|.
CASSRLDEYSPLHF
>12|TRBV18|.
CASSPGTGVLFF
>12|TRBV20-1|.
CSSKGRVNTQYF
>15|TRBV10-3|.
CAISDLWDRNYGYTF
>13|TRBV12-3/TRBV12-4|.
CASSHGGNTEAFF
>12|TRBV6-2/TRBV6-3|.
CASSWRAYEQYF
>12|TRBV12-3/TRBV12-4|few
CASSLGEGEQYF
>17|TRBV5-1|.
CASSSAEQGAQTTEAFF
>15|TRBV28|.
CASSLSYRQHLEQYF
>14|TRBV20-1|.
CSASGWVAYNEQFF
>13|TRBV18|few
CASSSDKNTEAFF
>14|TRBV6-2/TRBV6-3|few
CASTQLAGGPFRFF